This section outlines one T cell receptor (beta chain) sequence together with its context. Per the study methods: Counts of nucleated cells, estimated from reference gene primer amplification, were obtained. The repertoire was sequenced with immunoSEQ multiplex PCR; TCRdb's copy has only in-frame clones and lacks some. The DNA gave D and trimming, while V, J and clone size come from that table. The sample gives roughly 60,000 clones, around 83% of which show up once; 9.5% to 13% is in the top ten. The source of the sample is a study of blood T cell repertoires in COVID-19. Study in general: From T cells, B-cell-depleted T cells, or PBMCs came the material, which was cDNA or gDNA.

CDR1 and CDR2 from the germline V gene are LGHDT and YNNKEL (reference sequence). The CDR3 extends over 12 amino acids. V dropped 0 bases and J dropped 12 bases, with 12 bases sitting between them. The chain carries TRBV3-1 (or the pseudogene TRBV3-2) and TRBJ2-7; D not resolved. This TCR derives from a man between 50 and 59 years old with COVID-19, enrolled during active disease. Specimen: peripheral blood. Written as DNA, the CDR3 is TGTGCCAGCAGCCAAGATGCGAGTGCGCGGTACTTC. This sequence encodes CASSQDASARYF.